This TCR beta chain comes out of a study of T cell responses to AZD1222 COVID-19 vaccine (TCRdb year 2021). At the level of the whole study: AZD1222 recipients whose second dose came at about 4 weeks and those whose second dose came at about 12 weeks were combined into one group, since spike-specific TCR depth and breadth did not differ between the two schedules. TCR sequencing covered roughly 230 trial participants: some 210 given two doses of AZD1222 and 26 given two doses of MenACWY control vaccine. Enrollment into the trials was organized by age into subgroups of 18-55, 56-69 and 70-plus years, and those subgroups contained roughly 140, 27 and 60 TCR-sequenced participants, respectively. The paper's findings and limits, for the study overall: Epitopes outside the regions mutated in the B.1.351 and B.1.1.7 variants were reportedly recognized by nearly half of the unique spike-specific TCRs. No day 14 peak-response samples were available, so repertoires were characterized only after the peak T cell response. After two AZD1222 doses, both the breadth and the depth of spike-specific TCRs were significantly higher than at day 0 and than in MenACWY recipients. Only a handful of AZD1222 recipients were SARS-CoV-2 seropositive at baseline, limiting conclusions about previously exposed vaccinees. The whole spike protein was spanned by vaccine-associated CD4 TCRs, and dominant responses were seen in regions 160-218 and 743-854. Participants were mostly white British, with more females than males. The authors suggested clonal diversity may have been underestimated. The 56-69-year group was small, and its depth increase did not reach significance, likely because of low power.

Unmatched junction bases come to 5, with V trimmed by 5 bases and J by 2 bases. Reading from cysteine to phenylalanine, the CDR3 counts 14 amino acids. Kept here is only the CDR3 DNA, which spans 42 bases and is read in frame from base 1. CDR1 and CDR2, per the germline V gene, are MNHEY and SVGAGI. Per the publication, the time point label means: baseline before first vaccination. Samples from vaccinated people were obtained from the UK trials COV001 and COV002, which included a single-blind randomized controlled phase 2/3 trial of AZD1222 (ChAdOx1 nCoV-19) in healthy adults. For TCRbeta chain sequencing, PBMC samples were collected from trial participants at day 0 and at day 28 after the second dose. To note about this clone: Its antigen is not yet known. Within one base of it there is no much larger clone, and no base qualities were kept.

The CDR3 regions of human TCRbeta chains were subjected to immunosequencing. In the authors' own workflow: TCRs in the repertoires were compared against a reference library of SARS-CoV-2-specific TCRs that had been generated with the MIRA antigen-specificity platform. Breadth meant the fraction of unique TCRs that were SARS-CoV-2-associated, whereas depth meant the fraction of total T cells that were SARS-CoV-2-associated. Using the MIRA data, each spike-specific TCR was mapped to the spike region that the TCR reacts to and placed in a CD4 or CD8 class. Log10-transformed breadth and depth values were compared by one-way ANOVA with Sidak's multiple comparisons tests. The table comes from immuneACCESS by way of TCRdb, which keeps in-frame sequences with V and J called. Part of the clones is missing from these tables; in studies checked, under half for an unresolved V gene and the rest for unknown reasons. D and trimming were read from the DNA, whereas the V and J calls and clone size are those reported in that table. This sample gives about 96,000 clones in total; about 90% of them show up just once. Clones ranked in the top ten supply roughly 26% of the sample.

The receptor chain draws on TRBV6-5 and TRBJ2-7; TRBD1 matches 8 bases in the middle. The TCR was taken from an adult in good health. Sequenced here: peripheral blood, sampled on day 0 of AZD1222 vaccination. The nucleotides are TGTGCCAGCAGTCACAGGGGGGCCGCCTACGAGCAGTACTTC. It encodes CASSHRGAAYEQYF.